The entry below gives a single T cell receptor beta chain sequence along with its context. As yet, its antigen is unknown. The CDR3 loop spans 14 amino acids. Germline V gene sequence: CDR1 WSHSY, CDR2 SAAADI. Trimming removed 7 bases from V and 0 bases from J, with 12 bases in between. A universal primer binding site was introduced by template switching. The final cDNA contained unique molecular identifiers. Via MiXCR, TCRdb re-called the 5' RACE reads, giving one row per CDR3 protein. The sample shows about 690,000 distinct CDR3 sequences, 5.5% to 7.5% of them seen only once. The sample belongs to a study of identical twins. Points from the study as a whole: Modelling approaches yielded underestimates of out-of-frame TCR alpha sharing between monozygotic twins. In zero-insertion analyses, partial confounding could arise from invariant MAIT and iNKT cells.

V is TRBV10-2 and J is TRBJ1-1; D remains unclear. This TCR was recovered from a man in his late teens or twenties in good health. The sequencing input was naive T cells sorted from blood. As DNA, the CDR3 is TGCGCCAGCACCCCCTGGAAAATGAACACTGAAGCTTTCTTT. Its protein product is CASTPWKMNTEAFF.